Below are 19 T cell receptor beta chains sequenced from a single sample in a study of blood T cell repertoires in COVID-19. This table comes from immunoSEQ multiplex PCR, and its TCRdb copy is limited to in-frame clones, with some not included. Of 200,000 to 250,000 clones listed, about 81% are singletons. Input material: PBMCs or T cells enriched from blood (not recorded which). These receptors were taken from a man aged 40-49 years who had recovered from COVID-19.

The V gene is TRBV6-5, the J gene TRBJ1-4, with unresolved D. Germline V gene data show CDR1 as MNHEY and CDR2 as SVGAGI. The CDR3 runs to 13 residues. V lost 7 bases and J lost 5, with 11 bases in between. CDR3 region: CASIKSRNEKLFF. For the CDR3, the DNA is TGTGCCAGCATAAAGTCCAGAAATGAAAAACTGTTTTTT.

The chain is built from TRBV6-5 and TRBJ1-2, with D maybe TRBD1 (6 bases). CDR3 length equals 14 residues. The ends were cut back, 6 bases at V and 6 bases at J, with 17 bases in the middle. Germline V gene sequence: CDR1 MNHEY, CDR2 SVGAGI. Written as DNA, the CDR3 is TGTGCCAGCAGCCCCCAAAGGGGGGGCAATGGCTACACCTTC. Its protein is CASSPQRGGNGYTF.

V is TRBV9 and J is TRBJ2-1, with 8 nucleotides matching TRBD1. The CDR3 has 13 amino acids. V gave up 4 bases and J gave up 4 bases; unmatched junction bases: 1. Per germline, CDR1 SGDLS and CDR2 YYNGEE. As DNA, the CDR3 is TGTGCCAGCAGCCGGGACAGGTACAATGAGCAGTTCTTC. This sequence encodes CASSRDRYNEQFF.

The count of this clone is one. The rearrangement uses TRBV29-1 and TRBJ2-7, with a tentative D call TRBD2 (6 bases). The V end was cut by 4 bases, the J end by 12 bases, with 16 bases between. Germline CDR1 is SQVTM and CDR2 is ANQGSEA. The CDR3 totals 11 residues. CDR3 protein: CSVVTLGGAYF. The CDR3 DNA sequence: TGCAGCGTTGTTACTCTGGGAGGTGCGTACTTC.

V is TRBV12-5 and J is TRBJ2-1, with D maybe TRBD1 (6 bases). Germline CDR1 LGHNT, CDR2 FRNRAP. The germline V and J ends were trimmed by 8 bases and 0 bases, with 11 bases remaining between them. The CDR3 spans 14 residues. The CDR3 sequence: CASRKGDSYNEQFF. The CDR3 nucleotides are TGTGCTAGTCGTAAGGGGGACTCCTACAATGAGCAGTTCTTC.

V and J are TRBV20-1 and TRBJ2-1, with 10 bases lining up with TRBD2. Germline V gene data show CDR1 as DFQATT and CDR2 as SNEGSKA (reference sequence). Germline trimming cut 3 bases from V and 1 base from J; bases unmatched to any gene: 3. The CDR3 has 15 residues. CDR3 in DNA: TGCAGTGCTAGTTTAGCGGGAGGATCCTACAATGAGCAGTTCTTC. It codes for CSASLAGGSYNEQFF.

The V call is TRBV9, the J call TRBJ2-1, with D unclear. Trimming removed 3 bases at V and 4 bases at J, with 11 bases between. Germline V gives CDR1 SGDLS, CDR2 YYNGEE. The CDR3 length is 14 residues. The CDR3 nucleotides are TGTGCCAGCAGCGACCGATTAACTTACAATGAGCAGTTCTTC. Residues: CASSDRLTYNEQFF.

V and J are TRBV5-5 and TRBJ1-1; possible D gene TRBD1, 5 bases. V was shortened by 2 bases and J by 0 bases, with 11 bases between the two germline ends. Germline CDR1 is SGHKS and CDR2 is YYEKEE (reference sequence). The CDR3 has 15 residues. CDR3 residues: CASSFRADMNTEAFF. The CDR3, as DNA: TGTGCCAGCAGCTTTCGTGCGGACATGAACACTGAAGCTTTCTTT.

The V gene is TRBV19, the J gene TRBJ2-1; TRBD1 is a possible D gene (5 bases). In germline, CDR1 is LNHDA, CDR2 SQIVND (reference sequence). V shed 5 bases and J shed 8 bases, with 13 bases lying between them. The CDR3 contains 13 residues. The CDR3 loop reads CASSFQGGHEQFF. CDR3 bases: TGTGCCAGTAGTTTTCAGGGTGGCCATGAGCAGTTCTTC.

The rearrangement uses TRBV19 and TRBJ2-1, with 10 bases fitting TRBD2. V was clipped by 8 bases and J by 1 base; unmatched bases: 8. The CDR3 is 16 residues long. The germline V gene encodes CDR1 LNHDA and CDR2 SQIVND (reference sequence). The chain's CDR3 is CASRLAGVGSYNEQFF. CDR3 DNA: TGTGCCAGTCGGCTAGCGGGAGTAGGATCCTACAATGAGCAGTTCTTC.

The chain links TRBV5-1 to TRBJ1-3, with 10 bases lining up with TRBD1. The CDR3 runs to 16 residues. The V and J ends lost 2 bases and 2 bases, in that order; junction bases with no gene match: 4. Germline CDR1 is SGHRS and CDR2 is YFSETQ. For the CDR3, the DNA is TGCGCCAGCAGCTTACCCGGGACAGGGGCTGGAAACACCATATATTTT. It encodes CASSLPGTGAGNTIYF. Supplemented by reference TRBV5-1 and TRBJ1-3, the full variable domain reads KAGVTQTPRYLIKTRGQQVTLSCSPISGHRSVSWYQQTPGQGLQFLFEYFSETQRNKGNFPGRFSGRQFSNSRSEMNVSTLELGDSALYLCASSLPGTGAGNTIYFGEGSWLTVV.

The J gene is TRBJ2-7, the V gene TRBV5-1, with D perhaps matching TRBD1 (6 bases). The length of the CDR3 is 16 residues. V was trimmed by 2 bases and J by 1 base, leaving 16 bases between them. The V gene's germline CDR1 is SGHRS and CDR2 YFSETQ. Written as DNA, the CDR3 is TGCGCCAGCAGCTTTGCCTCGGACAGTTTTTCCTACGAGCAGTACTTC. It encodes CASSFASDSFSYEQYF.

This clone was counted a few times. V usage is TRBV11-2 and J usage is TRBJ2-7; D not resolved. CDR3 length: 13 amino acids. The germline V gene has CDR1 SGHAT and CDR2 FQNNGV. V was cut by 4 bases and J by 3 bases, with 10 bases left in between. The CDR3 here is CASSSTEIYEQYF. For the CDR3, the DNA is TGTGCCAGCAGCTCCACAGAGATCTACGAGCAGTACTTC.

This chain links TRBV7-5 with TRBJ2-3; the D call TRBD1 from the table was never checked on the DNA. TRBV7-5 is described as a pseudogene. The CDR3 has 15 amino acids. CDR3 DNA: TGTGCCAGAAGCTTGGGCAGGCGTCACACAGATACGCAGTATTTT. Translation gives CARSLGRRHTDTQYF.

The gene calls are TRBV30 and TRBJ2-7; a weak D match, TRBD2 (6 bases). With 3 bases removed from V and 4 bases from J, the gap between germline ends came to 16 bases. CDR1 is GTSNPN and CDR2 is SVGIG in the germline V gene (reference sequence). The CDR3 runs to 14 residues. This CDR3 is CAWSGGRGGYEQYF. The CDR3 nucleotides read TGTGCCTGGAGCGGGGGAAGGGGCGGTTACGAGCAGTACTTC.

The gene calls are TRBV4-1 and TRBJ2-3, with 11 bases aligning to TRBD2. The CDR3 is 20 residues long. Unmatched junction bases numbered 15, after V lost 0 bases and J lost 4 bases. CDR1 is MGHRA, CDR2 YSYEKL, per germline. The CDR3 protein is CASSQDGGGSGRARADTQYF. The CDR3 nucleotides read TGCGCCAGCAGCCAAGATGGGGGTGGTAGCGGGAGGGCCCGCGCAGATACGCAGTATTTT.

V is TRBV24-1 and J is TRBJ2-1; D not certain. There are 13 residues in the CDR3. Germline lookup yields CDR1 KGHDR and CDR2 SFDVKD. Trimming removed 3 bases at V and 9 bases at J, with 11 bases between. The CDR3 DNA reads TGTGCCACCAGTGATCCCCTAGTAGTTGAGCAGTTCTTC. It specifies CATSDPLVVEQFF.

The rearrangement links TRBV11-2 to TRBJ2-3; D might be TRBD1 (5 bases). V lost 0 bases and J lost 8, with 18 bases in between. CDR3 length: 16 amino acids. Per the germline V gene, CDR1 is SGHAT and CDR2 is FQNNGV. CDR3 amino acids: CASSLDLGRAQGTQYF. CDR3 nucleotides: TGTGCCAGCAGCTTAGATTTAGGCAGGGCTCAGGGTACGCAGTATTTT.

The chain combines TRBV18 with TRBJ1-2; 7 bases are a match to TRBD1. Trimming took 3 bases from V and 1 from J; bases not matched to a gene: 8. The CDR3 contains 16 residues. Germline CDR1 is KGHSH and CDR2 is LQKENI. The CDR3 bases are TGTGCCAGCTCACCTGCGACAGGGAAGCTTAACTATGGCTACACCTTC. It translates to CASSPATGKLNYGYTF.